The TCR beta chain under discussion was sequenced for a study of identifying expanded T cells in peripheral blood. Some clones are missing from TCRdb's copy, which holds only in-frame ones; the method was immunoSEQ multiplex PCR. The sample lists 75,000 to 95,000 clones, 80% to 90% seen once, with 4% to 5.5% in the top ten. Germline assignment: CDR1 SGHTA and CDR2 FQGNSA. The CDR3 extends over 14 amino acids. Germline trimming cut 4 bases from V and 2 bases from J; bases unmatched to any gene: 5. The receptor's source is a person aged 18 to 75 in good health. This chain links TRBV7-2 with TRBJ2-7; TRBD1 matches 7 bases. Source material: blood. The CDR3 loop is CASSSTGVAYEQYF. DNA of the CDR3: TGTGCCAGCAGCTCTACAGGGGTTGCCTACGAGCAGTACTTC.